This is a list of T cell receptor beta chains from one sample in a study of T cells in localized non-small cell lung cancer. Repertoires were generated with immunoSEQ multiplex PCR, while TCRdb's copy carries only in-frame clones and drops some. The repertoire includes roughly 1,900 clones, approximately 21% of them detected once, and roughly 7.7% sits in the top ten. The specimen comprised normal lung tissue next to the tumor, sampled before any cancer treatment. These receptors all come from a woman between 40 and 69 years old with stage I lung adenocarcinoma. Each CDR3 is given with its conserved first and last residue. D genes are given only for firm matches. Clone sizes are given selectively: once, few, many, or a class where the clone is expanded.

TRBD1 - TRBJ2-2 TRBV5-1 CASSLAGQGPTGELFF TGCGCCAGCAGCTTGGCGGGACAGGGGCCCACCGGGGAGCTGTTTTTT
- - TRBJ2-3 TRBV10-2 CASAPWVSSTDTQYF TGCGCCAGCGCCCCCTGGGTCTCTAGCACAGATACGCAGTATTTT
- - TRBJ1-2 TRBV6-8 CASSYGGRYGYTF TGTGCCAGCAGTTACGGGGGGAGGTATGGCTACACCTTC
- - TRBJ2-7 TRBV5-1 CASSLTGASLEQYF TGCGCCAGCAGCTTGACAGGAGCGTCCTTGGAGCAGTACTTC
- hyperexpanded TRBJ1-2 TRBV9 CASSSVGRMRNYTF TGTGCCAGCAGCAGCGTAGGGCGAATGAGAAACTACACCTTC
- large TRBJ1-1 TRBV9 CASSAERSTEAFF TGTGCCAGCAGCGCCGAGCGGAGCACTGAAGCTTTCTTT
TRBD1 - TRBJ2-1 TRBV5-1 CASSLQGANNEQFF TGCGCCAGCAGCTTGCAGGGGGCTAACAATGAGCAGTTCTTC
TRBD2 many TRBJ2-2 TRBV11-3 CASSLSTGGPRELFF TGTGCCAGCAGCTTATCGACGGGGGGGCCCCGGGAGCTGTTTTTT
- medium-sized TRBJ1-3 TRBV1 CASSPRDGLFQGGNTIYF TGCGCCAGCAGCCCCCGGGACGGTCTCTTCCAAGGGGGAAACACCATATATTTT
TRBD2 - TRBJ2-7 TRBV10-3 CAIRDYSYEQYF TGTGCCATTCGGGACTATTCCTACGAGCAGTACTTC
- many TRBJ1-1 TRBV11-3 CASSHDRPGTEAFF TGTGCCAGCAGCCACGACAGGCCAGGCACTGAAGCTTTCTTT
TRBD1 few TRBJ2-3 TRBV18 CASSYSGQNTDTQYF TGTGCCAGCTCATACTCGGGACAGAACACAGATACGCAGTATTTT
TRBD2 hyperexpanded TRBJ2-3 TRBV29-1 CSVGVGGTDTQYF TGCAGCGTTGGTGTGGGAGGGACAGATACGCAGTATTTT
- - TRBJ1-5 TRBV18 CASSPLAGDRDQPQHF TGTGCCAGCTCACCTTTGGCCGGGGACCGGGATCAGCCCCAGCATTTT
TRBD1 - TRBJ1-5 TRBV19 CASSIEDRRDQPQHF TGTGCCAGTAGTATAGAGGACAGGAGGGATCAGCCCCAGCATTTT
TRBD1 - TRBJ1-1 TRBV18 CASSPTGTGNTEAFF TGTGCCAGCTCACCCACCGGGACAGGTAACACTGAAGCTTTCTTT
TRBD1 - TRBJ2-2 TRBV19 CASSLTGSDTGELFF TGTGCCAGTAGTCTGACAGGGTCGGACACCGGGGAGCTGTTTTTT
- - TRBJ2-1 TRBV11-3 CASSELGPGASSYNEQFF TGTGCCAGCAGCGAGTTGGGGCCGGGGGCCAGCTCCTACAATGAGCAGTTCTTC
- - TRBJ1-2 TRBV19 CASSPSGVNYGYTF TGTGCCAGTAGCCCCTCGGGGGTAAACTATGGCTACACCTTC
TRBD2 - TRBJ2-1 TRBV10-1 CASSESVGGVNEQFF TGCGCCAGCAGTGAGTCGGTGGGGGGGGTGAATGAGCAGTTCTTC
TRBD1 few TRBJ2-1 TRBV11-3 CASSYPGQGIPNEQFF TGTGCCAGCAGCTATCCGGGACAGGGTATACCTAATGAGCAGTTCTTC
TRBD1 few TRBJ1-1 TRBV7-2 CASSRTTGQHTEAFF TGTGCCAGCAGCCGTACCACGGGACAGCACACTGAAGCTTTCTTT
- few TRBJ1-5 TRBV19 CASSIGGTWNQPQHF TGTGCCAGTAGTATAGGGGGGACATGGAATCAGCCCCAGCATTTT
TRBD2 - TRBJ2-1 TRBV30 CAWAIAGPYNEQFF TGTGCCTGGGCCATAGCGGGGCCCTACAATGAGCAGTTCTTC
- few TRBJ1-5 TRBV9 CASSADYNQPQHF TGTGCCAGCAGCGCTGACTACAATCAGCCCCAGCATTTT
- few TRBJ1-1 TRBV11-3 CASSSPGIYTEAFF TGTGCCAGCAGCTCGCCAGGGATATATACTGAAGCTTTCTTT
TRBD1 - TRBJ1-1 TRBV18 CASSWDRKGAEAFF TGTGCCAGCTCATGGGACAGGAAAGGGGCTGAAGCTTTCTTT